Here is one TCR beta chain with its context. The data were taken from a study of blood T cell repertoires in COVID-19. About the study: Samples taken during acute and convalescent COVID-19 were collected in the United States, Italy and Spain. PBMCs, B-cell-depleted T cells, or T cells provided the cDNA or gDNA that made up the material.

V gave up 0 bases and J gave up 5 bases; unmatched junction bases: 6. This CDR3 is 15 amino acids long. Germline V gives CDR1 MNHEY, CDR2 SVGAGI. In the original workflow: For nucleated cells, counts were estimated from reference gene primer amplification. This table comes from immunoSEQ multiplex PCR, and its TCRdb copy is limited to in-frame clones, with some not included. The V and J calls and clone size were taken over from that table, and D and trimming were inferred from the DNA. This sample has around 60,000 clones, with about nine tenths found just once. The gene calls are TRBV6-5 and TRBJ1-1; 7 nucleotides line up with TRBD1. The receptor's source is a woman over 75 with acute or convalescent COVID-19. The sequencing sample was made of peripheral blood. The CDR3 here is CASSYSSTGETEAFF. The CDR3 nucleotides read TGTGCCAGCAGTTACTCTAGCACAGGGGAAACTGAAGCTTTCTTT.